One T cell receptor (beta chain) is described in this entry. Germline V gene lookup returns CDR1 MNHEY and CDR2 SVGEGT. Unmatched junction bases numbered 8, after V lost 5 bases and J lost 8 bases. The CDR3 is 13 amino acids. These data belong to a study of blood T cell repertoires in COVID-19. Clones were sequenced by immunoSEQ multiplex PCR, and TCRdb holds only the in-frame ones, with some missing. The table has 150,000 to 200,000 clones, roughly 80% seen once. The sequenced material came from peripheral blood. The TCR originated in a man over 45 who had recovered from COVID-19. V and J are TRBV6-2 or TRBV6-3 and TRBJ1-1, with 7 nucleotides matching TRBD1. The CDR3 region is CASSPTGVGEAFF. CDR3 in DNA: TGTGCCAGCAGTCCAACAGGGGTAGGAGAAGCTTTCTTT.